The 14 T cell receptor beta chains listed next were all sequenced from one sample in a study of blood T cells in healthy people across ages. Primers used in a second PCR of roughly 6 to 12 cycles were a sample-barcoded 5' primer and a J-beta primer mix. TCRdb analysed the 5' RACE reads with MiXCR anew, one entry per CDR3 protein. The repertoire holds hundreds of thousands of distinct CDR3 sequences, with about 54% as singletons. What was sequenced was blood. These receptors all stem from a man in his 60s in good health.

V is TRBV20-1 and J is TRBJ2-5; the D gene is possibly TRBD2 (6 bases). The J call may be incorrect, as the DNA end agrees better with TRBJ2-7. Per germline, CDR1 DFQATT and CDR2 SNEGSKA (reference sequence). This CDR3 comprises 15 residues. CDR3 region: CSASDPSGETYEQYF. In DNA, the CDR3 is TGCAGTGCTAGTGACCCCTCGGGGGAGACATACGAGCAGTACTTC.

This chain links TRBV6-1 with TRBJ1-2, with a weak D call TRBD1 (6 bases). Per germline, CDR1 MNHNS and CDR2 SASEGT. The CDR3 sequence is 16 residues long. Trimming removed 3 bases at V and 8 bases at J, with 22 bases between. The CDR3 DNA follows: TGTGCCAGCAGTGACCGAACAGGGTCTAGGGTTAGAGGCTACACCTTC. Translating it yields CASSDRTGSRVRGYTF.

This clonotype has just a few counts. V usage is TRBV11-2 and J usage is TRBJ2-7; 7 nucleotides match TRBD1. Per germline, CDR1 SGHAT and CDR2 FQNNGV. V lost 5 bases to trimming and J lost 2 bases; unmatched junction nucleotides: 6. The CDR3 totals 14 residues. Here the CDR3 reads CASSEGTATYEQYF. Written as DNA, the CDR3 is TGTGCCAGCAGCGAAGGGACAGCGACCTACGAGCAGTACTTC.

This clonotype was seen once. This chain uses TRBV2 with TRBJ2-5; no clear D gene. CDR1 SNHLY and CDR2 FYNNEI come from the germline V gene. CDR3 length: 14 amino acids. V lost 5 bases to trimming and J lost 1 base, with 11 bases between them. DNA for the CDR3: TGTGCCAGCAGTTCAAGATCCCTCCAAGAGACCCAGTACTTC. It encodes CASSSRSLQETQYF.

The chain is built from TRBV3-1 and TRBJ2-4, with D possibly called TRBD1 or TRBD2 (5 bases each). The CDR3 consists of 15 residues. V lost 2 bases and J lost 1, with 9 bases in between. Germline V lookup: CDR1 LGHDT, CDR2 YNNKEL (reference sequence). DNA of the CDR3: TGTGCCAGCAGCCAAATAGAGGGGGCCAAAAACATTCAGTACTTC. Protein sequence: CASSQIEGAKNIQYF.

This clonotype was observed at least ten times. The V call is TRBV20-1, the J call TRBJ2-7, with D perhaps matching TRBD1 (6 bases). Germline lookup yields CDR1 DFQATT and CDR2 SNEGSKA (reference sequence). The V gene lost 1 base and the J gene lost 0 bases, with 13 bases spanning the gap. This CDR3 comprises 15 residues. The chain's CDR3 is CSARGYREGSYEQYF. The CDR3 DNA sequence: TGCAGTGCTAGAGGATACAGGGAAGGCTCCTACGAGCAGTACTTC.

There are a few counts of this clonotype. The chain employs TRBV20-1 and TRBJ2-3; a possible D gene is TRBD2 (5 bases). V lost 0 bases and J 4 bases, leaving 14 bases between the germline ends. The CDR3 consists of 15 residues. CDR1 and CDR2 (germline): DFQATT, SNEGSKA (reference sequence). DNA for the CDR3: TGCAGTGCTAGAGATTCGAGGCTTAGCGCAGATACGCAGTATTTT. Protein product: CSARDSRLSADTQYF.

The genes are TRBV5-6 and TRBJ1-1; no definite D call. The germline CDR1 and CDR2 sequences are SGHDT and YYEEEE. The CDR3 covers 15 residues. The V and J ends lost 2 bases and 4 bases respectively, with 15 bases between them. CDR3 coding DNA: TGTGCCAGCAGCTTTCGGCCAAGAGGACGCACTGAAGCTTTCTTT. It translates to CASSFRPRGRTEAFF.

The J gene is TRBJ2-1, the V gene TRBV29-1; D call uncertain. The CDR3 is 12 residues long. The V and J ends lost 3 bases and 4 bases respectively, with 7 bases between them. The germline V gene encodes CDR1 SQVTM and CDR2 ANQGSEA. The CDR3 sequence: CSVEELYNEQFF. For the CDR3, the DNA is TGCAGCGTTGAGGAGTTATACAATGAGCAGTTCTTC.

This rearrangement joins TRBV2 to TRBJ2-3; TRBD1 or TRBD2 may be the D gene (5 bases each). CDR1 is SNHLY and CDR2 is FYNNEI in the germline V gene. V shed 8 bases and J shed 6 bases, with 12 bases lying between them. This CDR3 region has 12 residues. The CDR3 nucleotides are TGTGCCAGCCACGGGGACCTGGATACGCAGTATTTT. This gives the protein CASHGDLDTQYF.

DNA for the CDR3: TGCAGCGTTGCGGATAATGAGCAGTTCTTC. Residues: CSVADNEQFF. The rearrangement links TRBV29-1 to TRBJ2-1; D unresolved. Germline V gene data show CDR1 as SQVTM and CDR2 as ANQGSEA. The CDR3 covers 10 residues. Deletions cut 4 bases from V and 7 bases from J, with 5 bases between.

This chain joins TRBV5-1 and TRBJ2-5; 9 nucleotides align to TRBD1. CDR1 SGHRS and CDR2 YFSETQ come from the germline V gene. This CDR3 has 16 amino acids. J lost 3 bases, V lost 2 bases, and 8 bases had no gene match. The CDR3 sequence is CASSLPKTGGKETQYF. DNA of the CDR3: TGCGCCAGCAGCTTACCGAAGACAGGGGGGAAAGAGACCCAGTACTTC.

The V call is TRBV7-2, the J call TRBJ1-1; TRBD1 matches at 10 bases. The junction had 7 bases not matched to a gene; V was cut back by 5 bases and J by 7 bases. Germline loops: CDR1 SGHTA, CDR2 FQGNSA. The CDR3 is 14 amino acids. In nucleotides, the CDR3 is TGTGCCAGCAGCCCCCAGACAGGGGGCATTGAAGCTTTCTTT. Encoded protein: CASSPQTGGIEAFF.

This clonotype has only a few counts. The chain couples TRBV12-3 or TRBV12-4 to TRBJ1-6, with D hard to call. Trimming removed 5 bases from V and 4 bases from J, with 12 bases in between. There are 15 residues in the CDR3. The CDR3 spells CASSPGVGYNSPLHF. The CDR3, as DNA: TGTGCCAGCAGTCCAGGCGTCGGATATAATTCACCCCTCCACTTT.